This T cell receptor (beta chain) derives from a study of a mutant IDH1 vaccine in newly diagnosed glioma. At the level of the study: Onset of vaccination occurred 4-6 weeks following radiotherapy alone, or with temozolomide cycles.

Indicated time point: week 23, last vaccination. Alongside topical imiquimod, each dose of vaccine comprised 300 ug of mutant IDH1 20-mer peptide. Some clones are missing from TCRdb's copy, which holds only in-frame ones; the method was immunoSEQ multiplex PCR. Among 25,000 to 35,000 clones listed, over 75% were seen once. The germline gives CDR1 KGHSH, CDR2 LQKENI. Germline trimming cut 1 base from V and 4 bases from J; bases unmatched to any gene: 11. The CDR3 consists of 17 residues. Turning to this clone: The antigen is unknown.

This TCR was recovered from a man aged 40-55 years with glioma. Sequences were derived from PBMCs, sampled from a glioma patient whose treatment included an IDH1 peptide vaccine. The J gene is TRBJ1-1, the V gene TRBV18; 8 positions agree with TRBD1. This CDR3 is CASSPLLTGEYSTEAFF. The CDR3 nucleotides read TGTGCCAGCTCACCACTTTTGACAGGGGAGTACAGCACTGAAGCTTTCTTT. The variable domain in full, completed from reference TRBV18 and TRBJ1-1, reads NAGVMQNPRHLVRRRGQEARLRCSPMKGHSHVYWYRQLPEEGLKFMVYLQKENIIDESGMPKERFSAEFPKEGPSILRIQQVVRGDSAAYFCASSPLLTGEYSTEAFFGQGTRLTVV.